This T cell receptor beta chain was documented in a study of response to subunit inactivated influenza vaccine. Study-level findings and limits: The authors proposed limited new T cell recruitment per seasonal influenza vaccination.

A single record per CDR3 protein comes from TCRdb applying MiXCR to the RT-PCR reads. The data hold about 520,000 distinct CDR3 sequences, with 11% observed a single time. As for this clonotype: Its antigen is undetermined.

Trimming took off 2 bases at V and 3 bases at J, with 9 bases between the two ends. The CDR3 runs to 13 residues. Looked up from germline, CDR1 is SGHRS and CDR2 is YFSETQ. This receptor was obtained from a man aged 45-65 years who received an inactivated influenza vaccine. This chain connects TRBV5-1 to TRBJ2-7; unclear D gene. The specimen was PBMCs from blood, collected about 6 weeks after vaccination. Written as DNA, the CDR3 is TGCGCCAGCAGCTTTACCAGCGACTACGAGCAGTACTTC. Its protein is CASSFTSDYEQYF. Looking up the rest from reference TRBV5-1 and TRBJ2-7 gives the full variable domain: KAGVTQTPRYLIKTRGQQVTLSCSPISGHRSVSWYQQTPGQGLQFLFEYFSETQRNKGNFPGRFSGRQFSNSRSEMNVSTLELGDSALYLCASSFTSDYEQYFGPGTRLTVT.